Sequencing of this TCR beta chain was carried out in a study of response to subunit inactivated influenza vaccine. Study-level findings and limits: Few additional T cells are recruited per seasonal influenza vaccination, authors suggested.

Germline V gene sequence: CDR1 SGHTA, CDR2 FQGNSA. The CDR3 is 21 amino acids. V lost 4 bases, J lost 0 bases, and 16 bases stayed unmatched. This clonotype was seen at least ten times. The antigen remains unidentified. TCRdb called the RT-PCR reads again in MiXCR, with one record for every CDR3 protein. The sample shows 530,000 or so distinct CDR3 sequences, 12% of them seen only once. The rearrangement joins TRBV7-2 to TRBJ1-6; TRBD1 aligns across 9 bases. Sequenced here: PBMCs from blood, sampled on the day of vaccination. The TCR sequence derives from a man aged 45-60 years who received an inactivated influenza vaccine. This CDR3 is CASSSPPGTGIISSYNSPLHF. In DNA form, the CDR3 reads TGTGCCAGCAGCTCTCCCCCCGGGACAGGGATTATCAGCTCCTATAATTCACCCCTCCACTTT.